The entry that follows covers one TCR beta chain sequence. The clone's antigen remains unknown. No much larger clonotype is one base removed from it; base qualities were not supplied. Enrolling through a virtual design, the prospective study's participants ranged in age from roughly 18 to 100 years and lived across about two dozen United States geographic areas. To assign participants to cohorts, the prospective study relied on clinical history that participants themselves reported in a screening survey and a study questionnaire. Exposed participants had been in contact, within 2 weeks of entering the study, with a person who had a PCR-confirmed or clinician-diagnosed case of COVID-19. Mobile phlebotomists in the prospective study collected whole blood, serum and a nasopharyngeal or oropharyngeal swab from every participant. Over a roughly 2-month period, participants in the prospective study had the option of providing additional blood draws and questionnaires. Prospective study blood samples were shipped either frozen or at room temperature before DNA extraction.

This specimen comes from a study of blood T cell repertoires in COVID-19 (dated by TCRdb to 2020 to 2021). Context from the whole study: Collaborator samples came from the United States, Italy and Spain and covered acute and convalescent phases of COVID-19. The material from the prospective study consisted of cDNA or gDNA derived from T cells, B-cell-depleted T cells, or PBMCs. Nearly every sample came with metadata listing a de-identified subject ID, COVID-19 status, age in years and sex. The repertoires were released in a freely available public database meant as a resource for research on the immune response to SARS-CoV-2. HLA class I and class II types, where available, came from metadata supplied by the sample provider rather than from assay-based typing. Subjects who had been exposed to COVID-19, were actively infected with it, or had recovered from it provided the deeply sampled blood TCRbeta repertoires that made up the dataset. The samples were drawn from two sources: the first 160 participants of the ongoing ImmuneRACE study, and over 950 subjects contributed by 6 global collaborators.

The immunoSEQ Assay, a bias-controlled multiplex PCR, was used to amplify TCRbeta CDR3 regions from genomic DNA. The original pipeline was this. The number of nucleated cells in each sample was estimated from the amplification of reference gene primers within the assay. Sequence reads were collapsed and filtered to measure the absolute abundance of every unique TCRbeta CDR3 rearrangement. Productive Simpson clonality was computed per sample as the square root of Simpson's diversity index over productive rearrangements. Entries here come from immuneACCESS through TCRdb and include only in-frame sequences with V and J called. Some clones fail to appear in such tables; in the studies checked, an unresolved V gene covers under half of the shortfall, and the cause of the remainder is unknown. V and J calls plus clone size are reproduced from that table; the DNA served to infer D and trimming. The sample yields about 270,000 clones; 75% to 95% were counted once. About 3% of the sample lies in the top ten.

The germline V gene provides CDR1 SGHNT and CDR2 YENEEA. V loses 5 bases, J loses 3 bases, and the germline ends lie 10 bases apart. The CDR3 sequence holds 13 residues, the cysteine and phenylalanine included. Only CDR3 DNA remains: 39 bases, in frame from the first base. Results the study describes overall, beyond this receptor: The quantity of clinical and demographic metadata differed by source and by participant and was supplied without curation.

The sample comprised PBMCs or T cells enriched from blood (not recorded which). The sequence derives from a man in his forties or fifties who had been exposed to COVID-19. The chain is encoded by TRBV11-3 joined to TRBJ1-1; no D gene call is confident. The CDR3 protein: CASSPTRDTEAFF. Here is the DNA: TGTGCCAGCAGCCCGACTAGGGACACTGAAGCTTTCTTT.